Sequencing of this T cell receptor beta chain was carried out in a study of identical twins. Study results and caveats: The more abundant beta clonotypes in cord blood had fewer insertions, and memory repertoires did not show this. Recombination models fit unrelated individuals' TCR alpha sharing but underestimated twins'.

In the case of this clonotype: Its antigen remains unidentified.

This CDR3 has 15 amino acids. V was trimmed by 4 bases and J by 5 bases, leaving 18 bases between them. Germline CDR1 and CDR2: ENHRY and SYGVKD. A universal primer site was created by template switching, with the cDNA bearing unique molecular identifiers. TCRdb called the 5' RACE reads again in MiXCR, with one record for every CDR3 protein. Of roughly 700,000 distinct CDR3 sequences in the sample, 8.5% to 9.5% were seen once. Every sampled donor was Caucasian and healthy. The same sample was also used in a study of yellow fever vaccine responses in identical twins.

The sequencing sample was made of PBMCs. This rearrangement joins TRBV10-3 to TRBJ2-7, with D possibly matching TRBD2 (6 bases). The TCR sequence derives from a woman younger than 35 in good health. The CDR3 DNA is TGTGCCATCAGTGGGTTGGGGGGATCTAAGGACGAGCAGTACTTC. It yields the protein CAISGLGGSKDEQYF.